This T cell receptor (beta chain) appears in the sequencing data of a study of identical twins. This clonotype was recorded a few times. Its antigen is as yet unknown. There are 14 residues in the CDR3. V was shortened by 5 bases and J by 5 bases, with 15 bases between the two germline ends. Germline V CDR1 and CDR2: SGHVS, FNYEAQ. Unique molecular identifiers were present on the cDNA, which also gained a universal primer site by template switching. TCRdb independently ran MiXCR on the 5' RACE reads; one entry per CDR3 protein. The profile covers roughly 630,000 distinct CDR3 sequences, with 7.1% appearing a single time and about 1.5% taken by the ten largest. There were only healthy Caucasians among the donors. Findings of the study overall: The more abundant beta clonotypes in cord blood had fewer insertions, and memory repertoires did not show this.

The same data also contributed to another study, on yellow fever vaccine responses in identical twins.

The chain employs TRBV7-6 and TRBJ1-2; TRBD1 might be the D (5 bases). The sequenced sample consisted of PBMCs. This TCR derives from a young woman in good health. CDR3 residues: CASSPLGDEYGYTF. The CDR3 nucleotides are TGTGCCAGCAGCCCCCTAGGGGATGAATATGGCTACACCTTC.